These 23 T cell receptor beta chains came from one sample sequenced in a study of post-analysis software for immune sequencing data. Study outcomes and limitations: About 5 TRBV segments (TRBV5-6, TRBV5-1 and TRBV20-1 among them) occurred more frequently in patients than in controls.

The antigens these receptors bind are not known. Unique molecular identifiers had been added to the TCR beta cDNA libraries. Via MiXCR, TCRdb re-called the PCR reads, giving one row per CDR3 protein. The table shows roughly 650,000 distinct CDR3 sequences, with approximately 59% occurring only once. Sequenced input: blood. These receptors came from a girl aged 2-10 years with multiple sclerosis.

This clonotype was observed once. The chain has TRBV3-1 and TRBJ2-5; no definite D call. The J call may be mistaken, given a closer DNA end match to TRBJ2-7. This CDR3 has 16 amino acids. Germline assignment: CDR1 LGHDT and CDR2 YNNKEL (reference sequence). CDR3 DNA sequence: TGTGCCAGCAACCCTAGACGGAACTTCAGCTCCTACGAGCAGTACTTC. Its translation: CASNPRRNFSSYEQYF.

The sample holds a few counts of this clonotype. The CDR3 reads CASRPGLAVAQETQYF. CDR3 DNA sequence: TGTGCCAGCAGGCCGGGACTAGCAGTAGCCCAAGAGACCCAGTACTTC. The V call is TRBV7-9, the J call TRBJ2-5; TRBD2 aligns across 9 bases. The CDR3 is 16 residues long. With V trimmed by 6 bases and J by 1 base, 9 bases remained unmatched. CDR1 is SEHNR, CDR2 FQNEAQ, per germline (reference sequence).

The CDR3 sequence: CASSRGTLVLRADGYTF. CDR3 nucleotides: TGTGCCAGCAGTCGTGGGACGCTGGTTCTGAGGGCGGATGGCTACACCTTC. This chain links TRBV6-6 with TRBJ1-2, with D perhaps matching TRBD1 (5 bases). Between the trimmed V and J ends, which lost 5 bases and 6 bases, there was a span of 25 bases. In germline, CDR1 is MNHNY, CDR2 SVGAGI (reference sequence). CDR3 length: 17 residues.

The rearrangement joins TRBV25-1 to TRBJ1-6; no clear D. CDR3 length: 14 residues. Trimming stripped 0 bases from V and 9 bases from J, with 9 bases between. Germline loops: CDR1 MGHDK, CDR2 SYGVNS. In DNA form, the CDR3 reads TGTGCCAGCAGTGAATACGGAGGCCGTTCACCCCTCCACTTT. Translation gives CASSEYGGRSPLHF.

The chain combines TRBV3-1 with TRBJ2-4, with TRBD2 identical over 7 bases. The DNA matches TRBJ2-7 better at its end, which makes the J call doubtful. This CDR3 contains 15 residues. Germline values: CDR1 LGHDT, CDR2 YNNKEL (reference sequence). The CDR3 coding sequence is TGTGCCAGCAGCCAAGATGCTAGCGGACCCTACGAGCAGTACTTC. This codes for CASSQDASGPYEQYF.

The V gene is TRBV10-3, the J gene TRBJ1-5, with TRBD1 identical over 10 bases. Germline CDR1 is ENHRY and CDR2 is SYGVKD. The CDR3 has 14 amino acids. Trimming took 10 bases from V and 2 from J; bases not matched to a gene: 5. This chain's CDR3 is CASQGTGGNQPQHF. The CDR3, as DNA: TGTGCCAGTCAGGGGACAGGGGGCAATCAGCCCCAGCATTTT.

The chain employs TRBV2 and TRBJ1-2; 8 bases line up with TRBD1. Germline V lookup: CDR1 SNHLY, CDR2 FYNNEI. The length of the CDR3 is 14 residues. V lost 3 bases, J lost 7 bases, and 7 bases stayed unmatched. The CDR3 DNA follows: TGTGCCAGCAGTGAGGACAGGGCGGATGGTGGCTACACCTTC. As protein: CASSEDRADGGYTF. The whole variable domain, remainder taken from reference TRBV2 and TRBJ1-2, is EPEVTQTPSHQVTQMGQEVILRCVPISNHLYFYWYRQILGQKVEFLVSFYNNEISEKSEIFDDQFSVERPDGSNFTLKIRSTKLEDSAMYFCASSEDRADGGYTFGSGTRLTVV.

This clonotype was seen a handful of times. The CDR3 loop is CASSSGPVRDNEQFF. The CDR3 bases are TGTGCCAGCAGCTCCGGACCAGTGAGGGACAATGAGCAGTTCTTC. The gene calls are TRBV11-2 and TRBJ2-1, with D perhaps TRBD2 (5 bases). Trimming removed 4 bases at V and 5 bases at J, with 15 bases between. Germline-derived CDR1 and CDR2 are SGHAT and FQNNGV. This CDR3 spans 15 amino acids.

Concerning this clonotype itself: The junction shows a germline mismatch at one end, possibly a read error. The rearrangement uses TRBV7-9 and TRBJ1-2; 9 bases align to TRBD1. Germline V CDR1 and CDR2: SEHNR, FQNEAQ (reference sequence). The CDR3 has 16 amino acids. The CDR3 loop reads CTSSLGQGSYSQGYTF. For the CDR3, the DNA is TGTACCAGCAGCCTAGGACAGGGGAGCTACAGTCAAGGCTACACCTTC.

V gene TRBV20-1 combines with J gene TRBJ2-1; D not certain. The CDR3 has 16 amino acids. Trimming removed 3 bases at V and 6 bases at J, with 21 bases between. The V gene's germline CDR1 is DFQATT and CDR2 SNEGSKA (reference sequence). The CDR3 protein is CSASSGSSGKPNEQFF. CDR3 in DNA: TGCAGTGCTAGTTCAGGCAGTTCAGGCAAGCCCAATGAGCAGTTCTTC.

The J gene is TRBJ2-3, the V gene TRBV27; D call uncertain. In germline, CDR1 is MNHEY, CDR2 SMNVEV (reference sequence). CDR3 length: 14 amino acids. Trimming removed 8 bases at V and 4 bases at J, with 16 bases between. In DNA, the CDR3 is TGTGCCAGCTATCCCCTGACGGGCGCAGATACGCAGTATTTT. Protein sequence: CASYPLTGADTQYF.

The chain carries TRBV12-3 or TRBV12-4 and TRBJ2-4; D might be TRBD2 (6 bases). Trimming took off 3 bases at V and 6 bases at J, with 15 bases between the two ends. The CDR3 is 15 amino acids. The CDR3 region has the DNA TGTGCCAGCAGTTTTAACGGGGGAGAGGGAAACATTCAGTACTTC. Protein: CASSFNGGEGNIQYF.

This clonotype appeared once. CDR3 residues: CASSQVALPSYNEQFF. The CDR3 DNA reads TGCGCCAGCAGCCAAGTGGCGCTCCCATCTTACAATGAGCAGTTCTTC. The chain has TRBV4-1 and TRBJ2-1, with D unclear. Trimming cost V 1 base and J 4 bases, with 14 bases left between them. CDR1 and CDR2 (germline): MGHRA, YSYEKL. The CDR3 totals 16 residues.

The rearrangement links TRBV7-2 to TRBJ1-6, with TRBD1 matching over 9 bases. In germline, CDR1 is SGHTA, CDR2 FQGNSA. Trimming removed 2 bases from V and 8 bases from J; junction bases left unmatched: 4. This CDR3 is built from 15 residues. CDR3 in DNA: TGTGCCAGCAGCTTAATGGGACAGGGTGATTCACCCCTCCACTTT. Its translation: CASSLMGQGDSPLHF.

The chain carries TRBV19 and TRBJ2-3; a weak D match, TRBD2 (6 bases). Deletions cut 7 bases from V and 1 base from J, with 9 bases between. The CDR3 runs to 13 residues. Germline lookup yields CDR1 LNHDA and CDR2 SQIVND (reference sequence). CDR3 in DNA: TGTGCCAGTACGCGGGACCGCACAGATACGCAGTATTTT. It translates to CASTRDRTDTQYF.

The gene calls are TRBV20-1 and TRBJ1-1, with D unresolved. Germline loops: CDR1 DFQATT, CDR2 SNEGSKA (reference sequence). V lost 1 base and J lost 7, with 10 bases in between. The CDR3 runs to 12 residues. This CDR3 is CSARAARGEAFF. CDR3 DNA sequence: TGCAGTGCTAGAGCCGCACGTGGTGAAGCTTTCTTT.

CDR3 bases: TGTGCCAGCAGTTCTACTCTAGCGGGGGGCCCAAAGCAGTACTTC. Translating it yields CASSSTLAGGPKQYF. This chain joins TRBV6-2 or TRBV6-3 and TRBJ2-4, with TRBD2 matching over 11 bases. Per the germline V gene, CDR1 is MNHEY and CDR2 is SVGEGT. The CDR3 runs 15 residues. With V trimmed by 4 bases and J by 13 bases, 12 bases remained unmatched.

A few counts support this clonotype. The rearrangement links TRBV7-6 to TRBJ2-5, with TRBD2 identical over 7 bases. The germline V gene has CDR1 SGHVS and CDR2 FNYEAQ. Germline trimming cut 5 bases from V and 4 bases from J; bases unmatched to any gene: 13. The CDR3 is 16 amino acids. The DNA of the CDR3 is TGTGCCAGCAGCCCGGGAGGAGGGCCTCTCAGAGAGACCCAGTACTTC. It encodes CASSPGGGPLRETQYF. Using reference TRBV7-6 and TRBJ2-5 for the parts outside the CDR3, the full variable domain is GAGVSQSPRYKVTKRGQDVALRCDPISGHVSLYWYRQALGQGPEFLTYFNYEAQQDKSGLPNDRFSAERPEGSISTLTIQRTEQRDSAMYRCASSPGGGPLRETQYFGPGTRLLVL.

This clonotype appeared once. The CDR3 here is CASSTNRGGTEAFF. The CDR3 nucleotides are TGTGCCAGCAGTACTAACAGGGGAGGGACTGAAGCTTTCTTT. J is TRBJ1-1 and V is TRBV6-5, with TRBD1 matching 7 bases. The germline CDR1 and CDR2 sequences are MNHEY and SVGAGI. The J segment lost 5 bases and the V segment lost 5 bases, leaving 8 bases of the junction unmatched. The length of the CDR3 is 14 residues.

The chain is built from TRBV2 and TRBJ2-1, with unresolved D. There are 13 residues in the CDR3. V lost 1 base to trimming and J lost 4 bases, with 5 bases between them. CDR1 is SNHLY and CDR2 is FYNNEI in the germline V gene. This CDR3 is CASSEVRYNEQFF. For the CDR3, the DNA is TGTGCCAGCAGTGAAGTCAGGTACAATGAGCAGTTCTTC.

V gene TRBV7-2 combines with J gene TRBJ2-4; TRBD1 matches at 7 bases. The J call is doubtful: the DNA matches TRBJ2-7 better. The CDR3 covers 13 residues. Germline values: CDR1 SGHTA, CDR2 FQGNSA. CDR3 nucleotides: TGTGCCAGCAGCTTCCAGGGGGTCTACGAGCAGTACTTC. Translated: CASSFQGVYEQYF.

This chain connects TRBV18 to TRBJ1-2; 7 positions match TRBD1. In germline, CDR1 is KGHSH, CDR2 LQKENI. With 6 bases clipped from V and 2 bases from J, the junction kept 6 bases outside the gene matches. The CDR3 sequence is 14 residues long. CDR3 sequence reads: CASSKGTANYGYTF. Here the CDR3 DNA reads TGTGCCAGCTCTAAAGGGACAGCAAACTATGGCTACACCTTC.

In this sample, this clonotype turned up a few times. This rearrangement joins TRBV7-7 to TRBJ2-3; D is tentatively TRBD1 or TRBD2 (5 bases each). The V end lost 5 bases, the J end lost 6 bases, and 18 bases lay between the germline ends. This CDR3 has 15 residues. Germline V gene lookup returns CDR1 SSHAT and CDR2 FNYEAQ (reference sequence). The CDR3 sequence: CASSRGPQAGDTQYF. The CDR3 region has the DNA TGTGCCAGCAGCCGGGGACCACAGGCAGGGGATACGCAGTATTTT.